Below are 26 T cell receptor beta chains sequenced from a single sample in a study of cytomegalovirus exposure and HLA in healthy donors. Both 60 Vbeta primers and 13 Jbeta primers went into the PCR. Sequencing used immunoSEQ multiplex PCR; TCRdb keeps in-frame clones, though not all of them. The sample shows about 160,000 clones, about three quarters of them seen only once. Sequencing was done on a sample of PBMCs. Receptor source: a female donor in good health and CMV-seronegative.

This chain links TRBV5-1 with TRBJ1-2; D remains ambiguous. Looked up from germline, CDR1 is SGHRS and CDR2 is YFSETQ. V gave up 0 bases and J gave up 6 bases, with 9 bases separating them. The CDR3 length is 13 residues. The DNA of the CDR3 is TGCGCCAGCAGCTTGGCACAGCAAGATGGCTACACCTTC. This sequence encodes CASSLAQQDGYTF.

The chain recombines TRBV29-1 with TRBJ1-1, with 9 bases identical to TRBD1. V lost 6 bases, J lost 5 bases, and 7 bases stayed unmatched. Germline V CDR1 and CDR2: SQVTM, ANQGSEA. The CDR3 length is 13 residues. CDR3 in DNA: TGCAGCGTGGCGGGGGACAGGGAGACTGAAGCTTTCTTT. Protein sequence: CSVAGDRETEAFF.

The gene calls are TRBV4-2 and TRBJ2-2; 11 bases fit TRBD1. Per the germline V gene, CDR1 is LGHNA and CDR2 is YNFKEQ. The CDR3 is 17 residues long. The trim removed 4 bases at V and 5 bases at J, leaving 9 bases unmatched. DNA of the CDR3: TGTGCCAGCAGCCCGTCACCCGGGACAGGGGGGACCGGGGAGCTGTTTTTT. The encoded protein is CASSPSPGTGGTGELFF.

The chain is built from TRBV5-4 and TRBJ2-5, with D possibly being TRBD1 (6 bases). The CDR3 contains 14 residues. Germline values: CDR1 SGHNT, CDR2 YYREEE (reference sequence). The V gene lost 6 bases and the J gene lost 2 bases, with 14 bases spanning the gap. CDR3 residues: CASKWGQGQETQYF. The CDR3 DNA is TGTGCCAGCAAGTGGGGCCAGGGGCAAGAGACCCAGTACTTC.

V gene TRBV7-2 combines with J gene TRBJ2-7; 9 positions match TRBD2. Looked up from germline, CDR1 is SGHTA and CDR2 is FQGNSA. V lost 1 base to trimming and J lost 0 bases; unmatched junction nucleotides: 4. CDR3 length: 16 residues. This CDR3 reads CASSLGSGGRSYEQYF. The CDR3 coding sequence is TGTGCCAGCAGCTTAGGGAGCGGGGGGCGCTCCTACGAGCAGTACTTC. Looking up the rest from reference TRBV7-2 and TRBJ2-7 gives the full variable domain: GAGVSQSPSNKVTEKGKDVELRCDPISGHTALYWYRQSLGQGLEFLIYFQGNSAPDKSGLPSDRFSAERTGGSVSTLTIQRTQQEDSAVYLCASSLGSGGRSYEQYFGPGTRLTVT.

The gene calls are TRBV7-9 and TRBJ2-2; tentative D call: TRBD2 (5 bases). This CDR3 spans 16 amino acids. Trimming stripped 5 bases from V and 4 bases from J, with 17 bases between. Germline V gene data show CDR1 as SEHNR and CDR2 as FQNEAQ (reference sequence). CDR3 nucleotide sequence: TGTGCCAGCAGCCGTACCCTGACTGCGGGCACCGGGGAGCTGTTTTTT. Encoded protein: CASSRTLTAGTGELFF.

J is TRBJ1-5 and V is TRBV4-1; tentatively, D is TRBD1 (6 bases). Germline V gene sequence: CDR1 MGHRA, CDR2 YSYEKL. V lost 0 bases to trimming and J lost 4 bases, with 22 bases between them. The CDR3 is 19 amino acids. The DNA for the CDR3 is TGCGCCAGCAGCCAAGATCGGGGGGCAGCTGATTTAGGAAATCAGCCCCAGCATTTT. Its protein is CASSQDRGAADLGNQPQHF.

This rearrangement joins TRBV19 to TRBJ1-5; the D is unclear. Germline V lookup: CDR1 LNHDA, CDR2 SQIVND (reference sequence). V lost 1 base, J lost 11 bases, and 15 bases lay in between. The CDR3 spans 14 residues. The CDR3 loop is CASSIVTGSRAQHF. For the CDR3, the DNA is TGTGCCAGTAGTATAGTAACTGGGAGTAGGGCCCAGCATTTT.

The V gene is TRBV29-1, the J gene TRBJ1-1; 11 bases are shared with TRBD1. The CDR3 covers 14 residues. V lost 6 bases and J lost 4; bases outside the gene matches: 7. CDR1 and CDR2 (germline): SQVTM, ANQGSEA. The CDR3 nucleotides read TGCAGCGTCGACCATGGGACAGGGGGCACTGAAGCTTTCTTT. Encoded protein: CSVDHGTGGTEAFF.

The CDR3 loop reads CASSARGQGEKLFF. The CDR3 DNA reads as TGTGCCAGCAGCGCTAGGGGTCAGGGTGAAAAACTGTTTTTT. The chain joins TRBV5-5 to TRBJ1-4, with D perhaps matching TRBD1 (5 bases). Germline values: CDR1 SGHKS, CDR2 YYEKEE (reference sequence). CDR3 length: 14 amino acids. Trimming removed 4 bases at V and 7 bases at J, with 14 bases between.

The chain links TRBV5-1 to TRBJ2-5, with D possibly matching TRBD1 (6 bases). This CDR3 region has 13 residues. The germline V and J ends were trimmed by 4 bases and 4 bases, with 11 bases remaining between them. Per the germline V gene, CDR1 is SGHRS and CDR2 is YFSETQ. The CDR3 bases are TGCGCCAGCAGCCCCGGGACAAGAGAGACCCAGTACTTC. Protein sequence: CASSPGTRETQYF.

The chain joins TRBV5-1 to TRBJ2-7; D is possibly TRBD1 (5 bases). The germline V gene has CDR1 SGHRS and CDR2 YFSETQ. CDR3 length: 15 amino acids. The ends were cut back, 4 bases at V and 0 bases at J, with 14 bases in the middle. As DNA, the CDR3 is TGCGCCAGCAGCCCCGAGGCAGGGATCTCCTACGAGCAGTACTTC. Translation gives CASSPEAGISYEQYF.

The genes are TRBV19 and TRBJ2-5; 11 bases agree with TRBD2. Germline V CDR1 and CDR2: LNHDA, SQIVND (reference sequence). The V gene end was trimmed by 5 bases and the J gene end by 0 bases; junction bases not matched to a gene: 5. This CDR3 is built from 16 residues. The CDR3 sequence: CASSGLLAGDQETQYF. The DNA for the CDR3 is TGTGCCAGTAGTGGCTTACTAGCGGGAGACCAAGAGACCCAGTACTTC. The full variable domain, in which reference TRBV19 and TRBJ2-5 provide the parts outside the CDR3, is DGGITQSPKYLFRKEGQNVTLSCEQNLNHDAMYWYRQDPGQGLRLIYYSQIVNDFQKGDIAEGYSVSREKKESFPLTVTSAQKNPTAFYLCASSGLLAGDQETQYFGPGTRLLVL.

This clone was picked up one time. This chain links TRBV7-2 with TRBJ2-2; TRBD2 agrees at 14 bases. CDR3 length: 16 amino acids. Germline CDR1 reads SGHTA; CDR2 reads FQGNSA. V lost 3 bases to trimming and J lost 7 bases; unmatched junction nucleotides: 4. CDR3 in amino acids: CASSLGLAGAYGELFF. The CDR3 DNA follows: TGTGCCAGCAGCTTGGGACTAGCGGGAGCGTACGGGGAGCTGTTTTTT.

This chain uses TRBV2 with TRBJ2-5; tentatively, D is TRBD2 (6 bases). V was cut by 6 bases and J by 1 base, with 12 bases left in between. In germline, CDR1 is SNHLY, CDR2 FYNNEI. CDR3 length: 14 residues. The CDR3 loop reads CASSELAAQETQYF. Written as DNA, the CDR3 is TGTGCCAGCAGCGAATTAGCGGCCCAAGAGACCCAGTACTTC.

The table lists this clone with a count of one. V is TRBV5-4 and J is TRBJ2-2; weak D call: TRBD1 (5 bases). Looked up from germline, CDR1 is SGHNT and CDR2 is YYREEE (reference sequence). CDR3 length: 13 residues. V lost 8 bases and J lost 0, with 8 bases in between. DNA of the CDR3: TGTGCCAGGGACAAGCCGAACACCGGGGAGCTGTTTTTT. It codes for CARDKPNTGELFF.

The chain is built from TRBV7-9 and TRBJ1-1, with 9 bases fitting TRBD1. J gave up 1 base and V 5 bases, and 2 bases lay outside the gene matches. This CDR3 spans 14 amino acids. Looked up from germline, CDR1 is SEHNR and CDR2 is FQNEAQ (reference sequence). The CDR3, as DNA: TGTGCCAGCAGCCCGGGACAGGGGAACACTGAAGCTTTCTTT. Its protein is CASSPGQGNTEAFF.

The gene calls are TRBV6-6 and TRBJ1-5; no reliable D call. Germline values: CDR1 MNHNY, CDR2 SVGAGI (reference sequence). The CDR3 is made up of 15 amino acids. The V gene lost 6 bases and the J gene lost 4 bases, with 16 bases spanning the gap. As DNA, the CDR3 is TGTGCCAGCAGCCCGGGTGGAGGCGGGAATCAGCCCCAGCATTTT. Its protein is CASSPGGGGNQPQHF.

J is TRBJ2-5 and V is TRBV5-1; TRBD2 might be the D (6 bases). CDR1 is SGHRS and CDR2 is YFSETQ in the germline V gene. Trimming removed 1 base at V and 5 bases at J, with 9 bases between. The CDR3 loop spans 13 amino acids. The chain's CDR3 is CASSLYGTETQYF. The CDR3 DNA reads TGCGCCAGCAGCTTGTACGGGACTGAGACCCAGTACTTC.

The chain couples TRBV30 to TRBJ1-1; D ambiguous. This CDR3 comprises 13 residues. Germline CDR1 GTSNPN, CDR2 SVGIG (reference sequence). V lost 4 bases to trimming and J lost 0 bases, with 9 bases between them. CDR3 in amino acids: CAWMGQVNTEAFF. As DNA, the CDR3 is TGTGCCTGGATGGGCCAGGTGAACACTGAAGCTTTCTTT.

J is TRBJ2-3 and V is TRBV27, with TRBD2 matching 15 bases. J lost 8 bases, V lost 6 bases, and 9 bases had no gene match. The germline V gene has CDR1 MNHEY and CDR2 SMNVEV (reference sequence). This CDR3 has 16 amino acids. The CDR3 region is CASSRGLAGGVPTQYF. As DNA, the CDR3 is TGTGCCAGCAGCCGGGGACTAGCGGGAGGCGTCCCTACGCAGTATTTT.

The chain carries TRBV5-4 and TRBJ1-2, with D perhaps matching TRBD1 (6 bases). Germline CDR1 SGHNT, CDR2 YYREEE (reference sequence). This CDR3 is built from 13 residues. Trimming left V 2 bases short and J 3 bases short, with 8 bases between. The DNA for the CDR3 is TGTGCCAGCAGCTTTAAGGGGGACTATGGCTACACCTTC. It encodes CASSFKGDYGYTF.

This chain uses TRBV9 with TRBJ1-1; a weak D match, TRBD1 (5 bases). CDR3 length: 13 residues. Per the germline V gene, CDR1 is SGDLS and CDR2 is YYNGEE. Deletions cut 1 base from V and 5 bases from J, with 9 bases between. Here the CDR3 DNA reads TGTGCCAGCAGCGTAACCCAGGGTACTGAAGCTTTCTTT. Its translation is CASSVTQGTEAFF.

This clone was counted once. Different DNA sequences within this sample yield the same CDR3. The V gene is TRBV5-1, the J gene TRBJ2-7, with D possibly being TRBD1 (5 bases). The CDR3 contains 14 residues. CDR1 SGHRS and CDR2 YFSETQ come from the germline V gene. The ends were cut back, 0 bases at V and 1 base at J, with 8 bases in the middle. The CDR3 region is CASSLGSGSYEQYF. The CDR3 DNA sequence: TGCGCCAGCAGCTTGGGTTCAGGGTCCTACGAGCAGTACTTC.

In its sample, this clone was seen a few times. The rearrangement links TRBV14 to TRBJ2-2; 11 bases map to TRBD1. The CDR3 is 17 amino acids. Per germline, CDR1 SGHDN and CDR2 FVKESK. V lost 4 bases and J lost 4; bases outside the gene matches: 8. CDR3 amino acids: CASSRPGQGVGTGELFF. In DNA, the CDR3 is TGTGCCAGCAGCCGCCCGGGACAGGGGGTTGGCACCGGGGAGCTGTTTTTT. Complete variable domain (other parts from reference TRBV14 and TRBJ2-2): EAGVTQFPSHSVIEKGQTVTLRCDPISGHDNLYWYRRVMGKEIKFLLHFVKESKQDESGMPNNRFLAERTGGTYSTLKVQPAELEDSGVYFCASSRPGQGVGTGELFFGEGSRLTVL.

The chain uses TRBV5-1 and TRBJ2-1; the match to TRBD2 covers 10 bases. This CDR3 is built from 15 residues. J gave up 4 bases and V 2 bases, and 3 bases lay outside the gene matches. From germline, CDR1 is SGHRS and CDR2 YFSETQ. The CDR3, as DNA: TGCGCCAGCAGCTTTCCTAGCGGGGGATACAATGAGCAGTTCTTC. Translation gives CASSFPSGGYNEQFF.